The 10 T cell receptor beta chains listed next were all sequenced from one sample in a study of cytomegalovirus exposure and HLA in healthy donors. The PCR used 60 Vbeta and 13 Jbeta primers. The repertoire was sequenced with immunoSEQ multiplex PCR; TCRdb's copy has only in-frame clones and lacks some. The profile shows around 140,000 clones, over 65% of them singletons. The sample taken for sequencing was PBMCs. The receptors come from a female donor in good health and CMV-seropositive.

This chain joins TRBV5-1 and TRBJ2-3, with 7 bases matching TRBD2. V shed 4 bases, J shed 2 bases, and the junction held 10 bases outside the gene matches. Germline CDR1 and CDR2: SGHRS and YFSETQ. CDR3 length equals 16 residues. The CDR3 bases are TGCGCCAGCAGCCTTGCGGGGGAGTTAGTCACAGATACGCAGTATTTT. This gives the protein CASSLAGELVTDTQYF.

The V gene is TRBV5-1, the J gene TRBJ2-3; the match to TRBD1 covers 9 bases. V gave up 4 bases and J gave up 6 bases; unmatched junction bases: 6. The CDR3 runs 14 residues. Germline V gene data show CDR1 as SGHRS and CDR2 as YFSETQ. The CDR3 DNA reads as TGCGCCAGCAGCCCAGGACAGGGGATTGATACGCAGTATTTT. It yields the protein CASSPGQGIDTQYF.

The chain joins TRBV7-2 to TRBJ1-4; D perhaps matches TRBD1 (5 bases). V lost 1 base and J 5 bases, leaving 11 bases between the germline ends. This CDR3 region has 15 residues. Germline assignment: CDR1 SGHTA and CDR2 FQGNSA. The CDR3 nucleotides read TGTGCCAGCAGCTTAGTGGGCAGGGCGAATGAAAAACTGTTTTTT. Protein product: CASSLVGRANEKLFF. The full variable domain, rest sourced from reference TRBV7-2 and TRBJ1-4, is GAGVSQSPSNKVTEKGKDVELRCDPISGHTALYWYRQSLGQGLEFLIYFQGNSAPDKSGLPSDRFSAERTGGSVSTLTIQRTQQEDSAVYLCASSLVGRANEKLFFGSGTQLSVL.

The gene calls are TRBV14 and TRBJ2-7, with D perhaps TRBD2 (6 bases). Trimming removed 1 base at V and 2 bases at J, with 9 bases between. The length of the CDR3 is 14 residues. The germline CDR1 and CDR2 sequences are SGHDN and FVKESK. CDR3 residues: CASSQGWGAYEQYF. In nucleotides, the CDR3 is TGTGCCAGCAGCCAAGGATGGGGGGCCTACGAGCAGTACTTC.

V and J are TRBV2 and TRBJ2-5; 10 bases match TRBD2. V dropped 5 bases and J dropped 4; count of bases not matched to a gene: 10. The CDR3 is made up of 16 amino acids. Germline CDR1 reads SNHLY; CDR2 reads FYNNEI. CDR3 sequence reads: CASSIRLAGAGETQYF. The DNA for the CDR3 is TGTGCCAGCAGTATTAGGCTAGCGGGAGCCGGAGAGACCCAGTACTTC.

V usage is TRBV5-4 and J usage is TRBJ2-7, with 8 bases identical to TRBD2. The CDR3 totals 14 residues. V lost 4 bases and J lost 2; bases outside the gene matches: 5. Germline assignment: CDR1 SGHNT and CDR2 YYREEE (reference sequence). This CDR3 reads CASSPGLETYEQYF. Here the CDR3 DNA reads TGTGCCAGCAGCCCGGGACTAGAGACCTACGAGCAGTACTTC.

V and J are TRBV2 and TRBJ1-1; 8 positions agree with TRBD1. In germline, CDR1 is SNHLY, CDR2 FYNNEI. CDR3 length equals 14 residues. The junction had 9 bases not matched to a gene; V was cut back by 6 bases and J by 6 bases. The CDR3 here is CASSERQGRPEAFF. The CDR3 region has the DNA TGTGCCAGCAGCGAGCGACAGGGGCGCCCTGAAGCTTTCTTT.

This clone has just one count. The rearrangement links TRBV9 to TRBJ2-5, with 7 nucleotides matching TRBD1. This CDR3 has 14 residues. Germline assignment: CDR1 SGDLS and CDR2 YYNGEE. The V gene end was trimmed by 1 base and the J gene end by 4 bases; junction bases not matched to a gene: 4. CDR3: CASSVRGDRETQYF. The CDR3 DNA reads as TGTGCCAGCAGCGTACGAGGGGACAGAGAGACCCAGTACTTC.

This clone was counted a single time. V is TRBV5-1 and J is TRBJ2-3, with no clear D. Trimming cost V 5 bases and J 2 bases, with 12 bases left between them. The CDR3 extends over 14 amino acids. Germline lookup yields CDR1 SGHRS and CDR2 YFSETQ. The CDR3 sequence: CASSSTAPTDTQYF. CDR3 bases: TGCGCCAGCAGTTCAACAGCACCCACAGATACGCAGTATTTT.

The gene calls are TRBV10-3 and TRBJ1-4, with TRBD1 as a possible D gene (6 bases). CDR1 and CDR2 (germline): ENHRY, SYGVKD. V was pared by 0 bases and J by 3 bases, with 14 bases between. The CDR3 totals 17 residues. In DNA, the CDR3 is TGTGCCATCAGTGAGTCGAAGCCGGGACAACCTAATGAAAAACTGTTTTTT. Protein product: CAISESKPGQPNEKLFF.